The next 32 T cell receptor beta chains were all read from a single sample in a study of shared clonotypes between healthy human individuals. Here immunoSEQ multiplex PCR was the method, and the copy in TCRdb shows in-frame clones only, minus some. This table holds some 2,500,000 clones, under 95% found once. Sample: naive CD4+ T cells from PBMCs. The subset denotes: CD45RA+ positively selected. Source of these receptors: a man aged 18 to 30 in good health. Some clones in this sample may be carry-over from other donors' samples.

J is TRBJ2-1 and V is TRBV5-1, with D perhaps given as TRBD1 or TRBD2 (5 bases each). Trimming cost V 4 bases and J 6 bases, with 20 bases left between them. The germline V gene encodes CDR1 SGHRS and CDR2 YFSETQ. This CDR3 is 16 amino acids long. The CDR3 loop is CASSTDMLGVGNEQFF. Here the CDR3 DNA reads TGCGCCAGCAGCACCGATATGCTGGGGGTTGGCAATGAGCAGTTCTTC.

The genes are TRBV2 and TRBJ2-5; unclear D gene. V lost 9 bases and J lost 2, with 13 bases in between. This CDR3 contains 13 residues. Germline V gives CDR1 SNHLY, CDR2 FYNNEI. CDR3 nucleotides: TGTGCCAGTCAACTACTACTACAAGAGACCCAGTACTTC. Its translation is CASQLLLQETQYF.

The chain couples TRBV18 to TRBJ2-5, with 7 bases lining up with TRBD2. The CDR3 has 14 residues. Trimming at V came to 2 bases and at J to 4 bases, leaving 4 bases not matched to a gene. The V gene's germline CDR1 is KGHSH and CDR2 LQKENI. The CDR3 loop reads CASSPEASGETQYF. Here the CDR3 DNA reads TGTGCCAGCTCACCAGAGGCTAGCGGAGAGACCCAGTACTTC.

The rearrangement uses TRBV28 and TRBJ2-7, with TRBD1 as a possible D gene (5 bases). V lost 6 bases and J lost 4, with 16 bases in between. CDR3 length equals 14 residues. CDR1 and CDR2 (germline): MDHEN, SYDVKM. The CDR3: CASRGRIRTYEQYF. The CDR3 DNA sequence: TGTGCCAGCAGGGGGCGGATCCGGACATACGAGCAGTACTTC.

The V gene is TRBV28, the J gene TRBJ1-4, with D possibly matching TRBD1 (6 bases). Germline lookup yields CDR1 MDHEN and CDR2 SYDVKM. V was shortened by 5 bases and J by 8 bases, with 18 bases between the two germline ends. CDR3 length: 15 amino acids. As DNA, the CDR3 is TGTGCCAGCAGTGGGGGGACATTCTCGGGAGAAAAACTGTTTTTT. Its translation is CASSGGTFSGEKLFF.

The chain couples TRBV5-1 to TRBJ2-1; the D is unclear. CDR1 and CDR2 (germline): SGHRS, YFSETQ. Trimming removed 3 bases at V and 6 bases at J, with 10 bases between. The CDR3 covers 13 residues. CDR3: CASSYQSSNEQFF. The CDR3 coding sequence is TGCGCCAGCAGCTACCAAAGCAGCAATGAGCAGTTCTTC.

Here the CDR3 reads CASKWAGANTGELFF. The CDR3 DNA reads TGTGCCAGTAAATGGGCAGGAGCGAACACCGGGGAGCTGTTTTTT. The chain joins TRBV19 to TRBJ2-2; D is ambiguous. In germline, CDR1 is LNHDA, CDR2 SQIVND (reference sequence). Trimming stripped 7 bases from V and 0 bases from J, with 12 bases between. This CDR3 has 15 amino acids.

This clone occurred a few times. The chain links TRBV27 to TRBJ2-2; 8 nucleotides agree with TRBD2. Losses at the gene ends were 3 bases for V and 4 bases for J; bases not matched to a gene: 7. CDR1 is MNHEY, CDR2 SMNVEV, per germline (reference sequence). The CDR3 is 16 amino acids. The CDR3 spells CASSLGAGVITGELFF. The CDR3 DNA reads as TGTGCCAGCAGTTTGGGAGCGGGAGTGATCACCGGGGAGCTGTTTTTT.

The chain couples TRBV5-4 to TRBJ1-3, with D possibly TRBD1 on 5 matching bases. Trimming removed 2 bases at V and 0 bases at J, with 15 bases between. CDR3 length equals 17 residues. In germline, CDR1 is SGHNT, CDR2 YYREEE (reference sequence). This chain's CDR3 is CASSFGWDGNSGNTIYF. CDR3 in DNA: TGTGCCAGCAGCTTCGGGTGGGACGGCAACTCTGGAAACACCATATATTTT.

The CDR3 nucleotides are TGTGCTAGTGGTTTGTACAGGGGAGTTAACTATGGCTACACCTTC. Encoded protein: CASGLYRGVNYGYTF. This chain connects TRBV12-5 to TRBJ1-2, with TRBD1 identical over 7 bases. The CDR3 spans 15 residues. V was pared by 2 bases and J by 1 base, with 4 bases of the junction left unmatched. The germline V gene encodes CDR1 LGHNT and CDR2 FRNRAP.

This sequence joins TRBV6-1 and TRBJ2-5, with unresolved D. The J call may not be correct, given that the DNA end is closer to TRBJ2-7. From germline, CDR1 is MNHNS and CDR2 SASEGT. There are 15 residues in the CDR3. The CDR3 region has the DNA TGTGCCAGCAGTGAGTTAGACTGGAGAACCTACGAGCAGTACTTC. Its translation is CASSELDWRTYEQYF.

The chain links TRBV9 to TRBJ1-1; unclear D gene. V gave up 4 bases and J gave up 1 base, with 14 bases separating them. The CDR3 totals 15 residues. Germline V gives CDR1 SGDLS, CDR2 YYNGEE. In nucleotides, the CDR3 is TGTGCCAGCAGCCCCGGTGGAGGGAGGAACACTGAAGCTTTCTTT. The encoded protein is CASSPGGGRNTEAFF.

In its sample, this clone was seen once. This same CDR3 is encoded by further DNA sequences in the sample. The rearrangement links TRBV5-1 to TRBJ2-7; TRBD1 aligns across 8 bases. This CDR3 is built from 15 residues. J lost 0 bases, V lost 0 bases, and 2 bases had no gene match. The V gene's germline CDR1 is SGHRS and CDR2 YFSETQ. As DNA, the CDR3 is TGCGCCAGCAGCTTGGTTACAGGGGGCTCCTACGAGCAGTACTTC. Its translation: CASSLVTGGSYEQYF.

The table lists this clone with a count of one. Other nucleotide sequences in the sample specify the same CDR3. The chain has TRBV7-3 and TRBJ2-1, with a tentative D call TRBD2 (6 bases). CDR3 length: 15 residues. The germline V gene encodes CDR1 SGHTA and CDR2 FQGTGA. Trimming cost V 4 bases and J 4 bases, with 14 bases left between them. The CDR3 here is CASSSSGGTYNEQFF. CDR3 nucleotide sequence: TGTGCCAGCAGCTCTAGTGGTGGGACTTACAATGAGCAGTTCTTC.

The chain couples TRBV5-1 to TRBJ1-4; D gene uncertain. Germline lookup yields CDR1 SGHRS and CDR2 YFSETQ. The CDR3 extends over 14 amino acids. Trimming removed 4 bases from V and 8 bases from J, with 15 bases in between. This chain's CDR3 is CASSPQRLEEKLFF. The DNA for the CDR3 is TGCGCCAGCAGCCCTCAGCGGTTGGAAGAAAAACTGTTTTTT.

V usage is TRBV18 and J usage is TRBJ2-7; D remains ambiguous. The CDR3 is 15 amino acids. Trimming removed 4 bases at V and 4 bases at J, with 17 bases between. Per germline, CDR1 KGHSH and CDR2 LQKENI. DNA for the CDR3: TGTGCCAGCTCACGGTCGACAACGGGCAGGTACGAGCAGTACTTC. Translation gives CASSRSTTGRYEQYF. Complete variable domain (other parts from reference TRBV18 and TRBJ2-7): NAGVMQNPRHLVRRRGQEARLRCSPMKGHSHVYWYRQLPEEGLKFMVYLQKENIIDESGMPKERFSAEFPKEGPSILRIQQVVRGDSAAYFCASSRSTTGRYEQYFGPGTRLTVT.

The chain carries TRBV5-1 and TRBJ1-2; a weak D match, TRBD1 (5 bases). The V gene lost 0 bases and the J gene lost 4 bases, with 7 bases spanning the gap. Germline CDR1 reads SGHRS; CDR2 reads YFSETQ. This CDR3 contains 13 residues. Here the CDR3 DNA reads TGCGCCAGCAGCTTGGACAGGCTCTATGGCTACACCTTC. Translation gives CASSLDRLYGYTF.

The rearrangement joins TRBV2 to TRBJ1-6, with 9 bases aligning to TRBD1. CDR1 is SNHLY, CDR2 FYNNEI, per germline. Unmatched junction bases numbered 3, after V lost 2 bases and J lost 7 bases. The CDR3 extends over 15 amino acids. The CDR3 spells CASSEFGTGNSPLHF. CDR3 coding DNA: TGTGCCAGCAGTGAATTCGGGACAGGGAATTCACCCCTCCACTTT.

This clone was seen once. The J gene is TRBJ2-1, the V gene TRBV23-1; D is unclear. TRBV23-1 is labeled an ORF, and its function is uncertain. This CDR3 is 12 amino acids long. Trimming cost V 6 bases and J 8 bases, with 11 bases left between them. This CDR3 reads CASSPGWDEQFF. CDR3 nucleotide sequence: TGCGCCAGCAGCCCGGGTTGGGATGAGCAGTTCTTC.

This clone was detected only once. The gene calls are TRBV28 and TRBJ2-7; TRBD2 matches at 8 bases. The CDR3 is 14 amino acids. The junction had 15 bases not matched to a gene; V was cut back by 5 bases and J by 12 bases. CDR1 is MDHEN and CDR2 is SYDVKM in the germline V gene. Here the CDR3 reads CASSSSGILVGWYF. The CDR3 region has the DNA TGTGCCAGCAGTAGTAGCGGGATCCTCGTCGGTTGGTACTTC.

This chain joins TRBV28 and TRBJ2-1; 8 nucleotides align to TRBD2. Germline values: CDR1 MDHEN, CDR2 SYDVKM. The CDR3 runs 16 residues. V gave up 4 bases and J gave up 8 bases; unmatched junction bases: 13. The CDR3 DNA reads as TGTGCCAGCAGTTCCCCGGCAGCGGGAGTTCTTGATGAGCAGTTCTTC. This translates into CASSSPAAGVLDEQFF.

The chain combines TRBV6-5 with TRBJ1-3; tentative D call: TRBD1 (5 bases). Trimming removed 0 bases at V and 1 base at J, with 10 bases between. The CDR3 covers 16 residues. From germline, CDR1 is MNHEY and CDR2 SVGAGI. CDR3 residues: CASSYSSPGSGNTIYF. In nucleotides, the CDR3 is TGTGCCAGCAGTTACTCGTCCCCAGGGTCTGGAAACACCATATATTTT.

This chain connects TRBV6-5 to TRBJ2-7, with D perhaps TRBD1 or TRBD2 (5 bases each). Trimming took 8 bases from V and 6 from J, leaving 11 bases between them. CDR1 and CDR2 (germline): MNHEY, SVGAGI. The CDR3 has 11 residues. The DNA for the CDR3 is TGTGCCAGCGGCAGGGCGGGCGAGCAGTACTTC. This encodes CASGRAGEQYF.

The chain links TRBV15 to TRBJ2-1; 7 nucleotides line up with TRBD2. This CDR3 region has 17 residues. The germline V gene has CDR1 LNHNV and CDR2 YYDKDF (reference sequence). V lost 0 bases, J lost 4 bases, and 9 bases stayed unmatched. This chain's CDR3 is CATSRDHGGGPYNEQFF. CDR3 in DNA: TGTGCCACCAGCAGAGATCACGGGGGAGGGCCGTACAATGAGCAGTTCTTC.

The CDR3 sequence: CAWSVRLGTDTQYF. The CDR3 coding sequence is TGTGCCTGGAGTGTCCGGCTAGGCACAGATACGCAGTATTTT. V and J are TRBV30 and TRBJ2-3, with D hard to call. The V gene lost 0 bases and the J gene lost 1 base, with 8 bases spanning the gap. The germline gives CDR1 GTSNPN, CDR2 SVGIG (reference sequence). The CDR3 extends over 14 amino acids.

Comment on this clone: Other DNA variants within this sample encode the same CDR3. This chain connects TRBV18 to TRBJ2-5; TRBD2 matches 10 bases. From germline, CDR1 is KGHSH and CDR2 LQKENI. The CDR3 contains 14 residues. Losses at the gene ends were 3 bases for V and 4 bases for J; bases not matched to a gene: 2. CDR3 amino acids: CASSPLAGGETQYF. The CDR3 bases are TGTGCCAGCTCACCCTTAGCGGGAGGAGAGACCCAGTACTTC. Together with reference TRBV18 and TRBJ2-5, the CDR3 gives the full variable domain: NAGVMQNPRHLVRRRGQEARLRCSPMKGHSHVYWYRQLPEEGLKFMVYLQKENIIDESGMPKERFSAEFPKEGPSILRIQQVVRGDSAAYFCASSPLAGGETQYFGPGTRLLVL.

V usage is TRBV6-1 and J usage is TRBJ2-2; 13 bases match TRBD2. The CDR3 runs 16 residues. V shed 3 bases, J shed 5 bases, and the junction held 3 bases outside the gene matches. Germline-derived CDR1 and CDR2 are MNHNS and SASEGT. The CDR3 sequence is CASSDAGLAGTGELFF. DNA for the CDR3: TGTGCCAGCAGTGACGCGGGACTAGCGGGGACCGGGGAGCTGTTTTTT.

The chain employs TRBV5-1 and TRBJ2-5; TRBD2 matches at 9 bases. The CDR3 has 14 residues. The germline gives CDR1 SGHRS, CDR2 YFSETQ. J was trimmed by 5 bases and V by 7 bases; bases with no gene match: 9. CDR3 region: CASYDLAGVETQYF. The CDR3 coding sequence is TGCGCCAGCTACGATTTAGCGGGAGTGGAGACCCAGTACTTC.

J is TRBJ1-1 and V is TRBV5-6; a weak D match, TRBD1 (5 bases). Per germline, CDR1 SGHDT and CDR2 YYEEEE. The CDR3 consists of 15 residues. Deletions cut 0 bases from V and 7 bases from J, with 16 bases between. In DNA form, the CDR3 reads TGTGCCAGCAGCTTGGGGGTCAGGGTTGAAATTGAAGCTTTCTTT. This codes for CASSLGVRVEIEAFF. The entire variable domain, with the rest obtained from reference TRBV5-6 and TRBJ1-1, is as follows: DAGVTQSPTHLIKTRGQQVTLRCSPKSGHDTVSWYQQALGQGPQFIFQYYEEEERQRGNFPDRFSGHQFPNYSSELNVNALLLGDSALYLCASSLGVRVEIEAFFGQGTRLTVV.

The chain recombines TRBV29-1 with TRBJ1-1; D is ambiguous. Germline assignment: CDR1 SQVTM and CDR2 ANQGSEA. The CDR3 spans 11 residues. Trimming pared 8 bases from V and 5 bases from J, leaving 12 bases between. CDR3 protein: CSIRWETEAFF. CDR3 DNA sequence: TGCAGCATCAGGTGGGAAACTGAAGCTTTCTTT.

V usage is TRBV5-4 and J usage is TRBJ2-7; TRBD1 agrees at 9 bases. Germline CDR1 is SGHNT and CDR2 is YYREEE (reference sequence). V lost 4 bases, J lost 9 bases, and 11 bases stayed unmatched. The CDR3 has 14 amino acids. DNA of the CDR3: TGTGCCAGCAGCGTCGGGACAGGGTATACCCCGCAGTACTTC. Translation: CASSVGTGYTPQYF.

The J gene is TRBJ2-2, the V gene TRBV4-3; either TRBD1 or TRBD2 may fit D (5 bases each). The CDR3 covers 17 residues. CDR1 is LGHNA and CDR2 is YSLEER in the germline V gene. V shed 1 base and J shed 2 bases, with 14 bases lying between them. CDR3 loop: CASSQGTGTLNTGELFF. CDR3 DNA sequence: TGCGCCAGCAGCCAAGGGACCGGGACGCTAAACACCGGGGAGCTGTTTTTT.